These 6 T cell receptor beta chains were sequenced from one sample in a study of cytomegalovirus exposure and HLA in healthy donors. The table came from immunoSEQ multiplex PCR; TCRdb's copy has only in-frame clones and leaves some out. The sample yields 130,000 to 150,000 clones, approximately 86% seen once. The sequenced sample was PBMCs. The source of these receptors is a man between 18 and 35 years old in good health and CMV-seropositive.

V and J are TRBV4-1 and TRBJ1-4; 12 nucleotides match TRBD1. CDR1 and CDR2 from the germline V gene are MGHRA and YSYEKL. This CDR3 contains 16 residues. J gave up 11 bases and V 2 bases, and 9 bases lay outside the gene matches. The CDR3 coding sequence is TGCGCCAGCAGCCAACCCCGGGACAGGGGGCGTTGGAAACTGTTTTTT. Amino acids: CASSQPRDRGRWKLFF.

In DNA form, the CDR3 reads TGTGCCAGCAGCGCGTCAGGGGGCGAAACTGAAGCTTTCTTT. This sequence encodes CASSASGGETEAFF. This chain connects TRBV9 to TRBJ1-1, with 8 positions matching TRBD1. Germline CDR1 is SGDLS and CDR2 is YYNGEE. V shed 3 bases and J 5 bases; nucleotides not matched to a gene: 6. CDR3 length equals 14 residues. Full variable domain (remainder filled in from reference TRBV9 and TRBJ1-1): DSGVTQTPKHLITATGQRVTLRCSPRSGDLSVYWYQQSLDQGLQFLIQYYNGEERAKGNILERFSAQQFPDLHSELNLSSLELGDSALYFCASSASGGETEAFFGQGTRLTVV.

The chain links TRBV15 to TRBJ2-1, with D possibly being TRBD2 (5 bases). The germline CDR1 and CDR2 sequences are LNHNV and YYDKDF (reference sequence). Deletions cut 0 bases from V and 14 bases from J, with 14 bases between. CDR3 size: 13 residues. The CDR3 nucleotides are TGTGCCACCAGCAGAGATAGGGTAGGACTGAAGTTCTTC. Its protein product is CATSRDRVGLKFF.

This clone appeared a few times. An end of the junction does not agree with germline; a read error may underlie this. The V call is TRBV6-5, the J call TRBJ2-7; the D gene is possibly TRBD2 (6 bases). CDR3 size: 12 residues. Per the germline V gene, CDR1 is MNHEY and CDR2 is SVGAGI. CDR3 sequence (DNA): TGTGCCAGCAGTTATGGGGCAGGGAGGATGGACTTC. It yields the protein CASSYGAGRMDF.

The V gene is TRBV6-6, the J gene TRBJ2-1; 10 nucleotides line up with TRBD2. There are 15 residues in the CDR3. Germline values: CDR1 MNHNY, CDR2 SVGAGI (reference sequence). The junction had 5 bases not matched to a gene; V was cut back by 6 bases and J by 3 bases. CDR3 sequence: CASSPGLADYNEQFF. DNA of the CDR3: TGTGCCAGCAGCCCCGGACTAGCGGACTACAATGAGCAGTTCTTC.

This chain links TRBV4-1 with TRBJ1-2; D ambiguous. Germline CDR1 reads MGHRA; CDR2 reads YSYEKL. This CDR3 comprises 14 residues. V lost 2 bases to trimming and J lost 7 bases, with 14 bases between them. The CDR3 DNA reads as TGCGCCAGCAGCCAAATGGTTGGGAGCCCTGGCTACACCTTC. Its translation is CASSQMVGSPGYTF.